This T cell receptor (beta chain) was recorded in a study of blood T cells in healthy people across ages (dated by TCRdb to between 2015 and 2016). About the study as a whole: Template switching captured roughly one uniquely barcoded TCR beta cDNA molecule per two T cells in model experiments. Age-related changes in TCR beta repertoire diversity were measured in the study by deep sequencing normalized with unique cDNA molecular identifiers. Four age groups were formed from the donors: young (average about 16 years), middle-aged (just under 40), aged (around 62) and long-lived (more than 75). To avoid experimental bias, donors of different ages were randomly spread across the sequencing lanes. The study analyzed two additional independent replicas of 1 million unique cDNA reads from the same blood draw for two donors, one aged 18 to 29 and one aged 80 or older. Summary of the overall study and its limitations: Since profiling was done on bulk unsorted PBMCs, naive and antigen-experienced compartments could not be conclusively compared. Observed TCR beta diversity correlated strongly with the percentage of naive T cells measured by flow cytometry. Compared with the aged group, the long-lived group had more naive CD4+ T cells, fewer expanded clones and increased TCR diversity, suggesting age selection. The CMV infection status of donors was not known, potentially confounding age-related changes in expanded clonotypes. As age increased, observed TCR beta diversity per million T cells dropped in a roughly linear way, and a significant reduction was already evident by age 40. Estimates of total diversity from one million sequenced T cells were regarded as lower bounds and underestimates.

A word on this clonotype: The antigen this receptor binds is unknown. The record has no base qualities; no much larger clone is one base away.

Donors were roughly 40 systemically healthy Caucasian individuals from Russia aged about 6 to 100 years. Approximately 9.3 milliliters of peripheral blood were drawn from each donor into EDTA-treated Vacutainer tubes. PBMCs were isolated by Ficoll-Paque density-gradient centrifugation, with at least 6 million obtained per sample. Trizol reagent was used to extract total RNA from PBMCs, with at least 5 micrograms per sample. For every donor, an aliquot of PBMCs went through flow cytometry to measure the percentages of naive CD45RAhigh/CD27high T cells. Preparation of the library involved 5' RACE. Instrument on record: Illumina HiSeq 2500. A second PCR of roughly 6 to 11 cycles was run with a J-beta primer mix and a sample-barcoded 5' primer. A unique molecular identifier was introduced onto each TCR beta cDNA molecule by a template-switch 5' adaptor carrying 12 random nucleotides. Each sample yielded at least 2.5 million CDR3-containing paired-end reads. All of the RNA was converted into first-strand cDNA using the Mint cDNA synthesis kit, with a TRBC-specific oligonucleotide serving as the primer. After uracil-DNA glycosylase treatment, a first 18-cycle PCR used universal primers M1SS and BC2_uni_R on all cDNA. As for the authors' bioinformatics: Each sample was normalized by randomly selecting 1 million high-quality reads, each carrying a distinct molecular identifier. Reads sharing molecular identifiers were discarded rather than binned into consensus sequences. CDR3 identification, clonotype clustering and error correction used MiTCR with a Q25 quality threshold and the strictest error-elimination algorithm. A nonparametric unseen species model with Euler transformation was used to estimate lower-bound total TCR beta diversity. TCRdb reprocessed the public reads (quality trimming at Q25 with fastp, clone calling with MiXCR) and kept in-frame beta chains. Rows with a matching CDR3 protein are joined into one entry that keeps the most common DNA and genes. These V and J calls derive from TCRdb rather than the authors' analysis. This sample is represented by fewer than 750,000 distinct CDR3 sequences; more than 45% of them were singletons. Jointly, the top ten make up approximately 13% of the sample.

The specimen was blood. This clonotype was sampled from a woman older than 75 in good health.

The CDR3 region has the sequence CSARGDREETQYF. The DNA is TGCAGTGCTAGAGGGGACAGGGAAGAGACCCAGTACTTC. The chain was built from TRBV20-1 and TRBJ2-5; TRBD1 fits 9 bases in the junction. Its CDR3 holds 13 amino acids, cysteine through phenylalanine. Of all the DNA, just the CDR3 is kept, 39 bases in frame from base 1. CDR1 and CDR2 are drawn from the germline V gene (reference sequence): DFQATT, SNEGSKA. Trimmed from V: 1 base; trimmed from J: 3 bases; junction bases lacking a gene match: 0.